The rows below give T cell receptor beta chains drawn from one sample of a study of T cell changes during pregnancy in multiple sclerosis. Data came from immunoSEQ multiplex PCR; TCRdb stores just in-frame clones and leaves some out. Altogether approximately 50,000 clones are present, around 90% being singletons, with the ten largest covering about 9.4%. This specimen consisted of CD8+ T cells from peripheral blood mononuclear cells, obtained after pregnancy. The receptors stem from a female donor with multiple sclerosis, enrolled in a pregnancy study. Each CDR3 is given with its conserved first and last residue.

v_call cdr3_aa
TRBV6-1 CASSEGLAGGFYEQFF
TRBV5-8 CASSPKYEQYF
TRBV27 CASSYDSSYNEQFF
TRBV5-6 CASSSPTTDRGRVQPQHF
TRBV7-2 CASSLGQGSYNSPLHF
TRBV10-2 CASSGTEQYF
TRBV6-1 CASRTGANTEAFF
TRBV6-5 CASSRDRANTGELFF
TRBV9 CASSVGDSANYGYTF
TRBV5-4 CASSLDQGTGVYEQYF
TRBV6-6 CASSYERGYNEQFF
TRBV5-6 CASSGGTEPDIDTQYF
TRBV7-2 CASSFKASWAYEQYF
TRBV29-1 CSARGRTEAFF
TRBV7-2 CASSYSIGAYEQYF
TRBV4-2 CASSQAADSYNEQFF
TRBV13 CASSSPGGSDTQYF
TRBV27 CASTPGGGTGELFF
TRBV13 CASSLWGQNTDTQYF
TRBV27 CASSLSPELSYEQYF
TRBV29-1 CSVVEGGGTEAFF
TRBV7-6 CASSLLGSEQFF
TRBV10-2 CASTQLAGASTDTQYF
TRBV5-6 CASSFLTVQGSGEQFF
TRBV6-1 CASSEVGGMNTEAFF
TRBV25-1 CASSNWGQGETEAFF
TRBV6-5 CASSYDLREQYF
TRBV10-3 CAISDGRAIGTKGYEQYF
TRBV7-8 CASSLGSQGPYGYTF
TRBV9 CASSVDAGQQPQHF
TRBV7-5 CARSFRTGVGNTIYF
TRBV6-5 CASSATGGNRQYF
TRBV7-6 CASSSGQGVTDTQYF
TRBV2 CASSEALGGVGELFF
TRBV6-5 CASSDDSYNEQFF
TRBV10-3 CATTTGSLETQYF
TRBV6-6 CASRDTQETQYF
TRBV27 CASSYSGGAADTQYF
TRBV2 CATQDRGNTEAFF
TRBV27 CASSSILDISGYTF
TRBV11-2 CASSLFGGTSVGYNEQFF
TRBV21-1 CASSKPQGLLFCDTQYF